This TCR beta chain was observed in a study of blood T cell repertoires in COVID-19. Turning to the study itself: The samples span acute and convalescent COVID-19 from the United States, Italy and Spain.

Germline loops: CDR1 MGHRA, CDR2 YSYEKL. V was pared by 0 bases and J by 1 base, with 9 bases between. This CDR3 is built from 15 residues. There are a few counts of this clone. Authors' methods: The authors estimated nucleated cell counts from reference gene primer amplification. The assay was immunoSEQ multiplex PCR, and TCRdb's table has in-frame clones only and misses some. D and trimming were read from the DNA, whereas the V and J calls and clone size are those reported in that table. The data contain over 350,000 clones, around 86% of them seen just once; the ten biggest clones take up 1.4%. The V call is TRBV4-1, the J call TRBJ1-1; D perhaps matches TRBD1 (6 bases). The sequenced sample was peripheral blood. The sequence came from a woman in her 30s with active or convalescent COVID-19. The CDR3 loop is CASSQDKGGNTEAFF. As DNA, the CDR3 is TGCGCCAGCAGCCAAGATAAAGGGGGGAACACTGAAGCTTTCTTT.